Included here is one T cell receptor (beta chain) sequence, with context. The entry originates in a study of blood T cell repertoires in COVID-19. Study context: Spain, Italy and the United States supplied samples that represented acute and convalescent COVID-19. Sources were T cells, B-cell-depleted T cells, or PBMCs; the material itself was cDNA or gDNA.

The Seattle patients, enrolled during active infection, were followed longitudinally. The length of the CDR3 is 14 residues. The V segment lost 8 bases and the J segment 0 bases; nucleotides outside the gene matches: 3. Germline V lookup: CDR1 SNHLY, CDR2 FYNNEI. Original processing notes: Amplification with reference gene primers provided the estimates of nucleated cell counts. Assay used: immunoSEQ multiplex PCR; TCRdb lists only in-frame clones, some missing. V and J calls plus clone size are reproduced from that table; the DNA served to infer D and trimming. The sample holds some 62,000 clones, around 73% seen once.

The chain uses TRBV2 and TRBJ2-3, with 9 nucleotides matching TRBD2. Sequencing was performed on peripheral blood. This TCR was sampled from a man in his sixties with COVID-19, enrolled during active disease. The CDR3 is CASSLAGSTDTQYF. The CDR3 nucleotides are TGTGCCAGCTCCCTAGCGGGGAGCACAGATACGCAGTATTTT.